This TCR beta chain was identified in a study of identical twins. Study outcomes and limitations: The study found excess low generation probability among twin-shared out-of-frame alpha sequences.

TCRdb itself ran the 5' RACE reads through MiXCR, one entry per CDR3 protein. The repertoire holds about 530,000 distinct CDR3 sequences, with 20% to 25% as singletons. This clonotype turned up a few times. The antigen is undetermined. Trimming cost V 6 bases and J 1 base; bases outside gene matches: 4. This CDR3 has 15 amino acids. Germline V gives CDR1 SNHLY, CDR2 FYNNEI. These data also featured in a second study, about yellow fever vaccine responses in identical twins.

The sample consisted of CD4+ T cells sorted from blood. The clonotype originates from a woman younger than 30 in good health. This chain uses TRBV2 with TRBJ2-1; 9 bases are shared with TRBD1. Here the CDR3 reads CASRQGAGSYNEQFF. CDR3 bases: TGTGCCAGCAGACAGGGGGCAGGGTCCTACAATGAGCAGTTCTTC.